In its sample, the clone carrying this T cell receptor beta chain was seen a few times. Trimming removed 7 bases from V and 0 bases from J, with 12 bases in between. CDR3 length: 14 residues. Germline lookup yields CDR1 LNHDA and CDR2 SQIVND (reference sequence). The data originate from a study of T cells in Graves' hyperthyroidism and ophthalmopathy. Template material for amplifying TCR beta CDR3 regions consisted of RNA transcripts. The TCR CDR3 was amplified in a first-round RT-PCR using the HTBI primer set. TCRdb redid the calling of the multiplex PCR reads with MiXCR, one entry per CDR3 protein. Of under 350,000 distinct CDR3 sequences listed, about a sixth are singletons.

The chain carries TRBV19 and TRBJ1-1; perhaps TRBD1 as D (5 bases). This receptor was obtained from a woman aged 60-75 years with Graves' ophthalmopathy. Sequenced sample: blood. The CDR3 loop is CASIPDRVNTEAFF. CDR3 bases: TGTGCCAGTATCCCTGACAGAGTGAACACTGAAGCTTTCTTT.